This is a list of T cell receptor beta chains from one sample in a study of T and B cells in COVID-19 patients. In TCRdb, the multiplex PCR reads were re-called with MiXCR into one record per CDR3 protein. Among 15,000 or so distinct CDR3 sequences listed, 25% to 30% were seen once. Specimen: blood. These receptors all come from a human donor who had recovered from COVID-19. The CDR3 runs from the conserved cysteine through the conserved F or W. The D gene is left open where the match is weak. Not every row has a clone size; where given, it reads once, few, many or a size class.

abundance: NA; d_gene: NA; j_gene: TRBJ2-7; v_gene: TRBV4-3; CDR3nt: TGCGCCAGCAGCCAAGAATGGGCCGGACGGCCTGACGAGCAGTACTTC; CDR3aa: CASSQEWAGRPDEQYF
abundance: NA; d_gene: NA; j_gene: TRBJ1-1; v_gene: TRBV6-4; CDR3nt: TGTGCCAGCAGTGACGGTTTCGAAGGAGGGAACACTGAAGCTTTCTTT; CDR3aa: CASSDGFEGGNTEAFF
abundance: medium-sized; d_gene: NA; j_gene: TRBJ2-5; v_gene: TRBV6-5; CDR3nt: TGTGCCAGCAGTTACTCGGGGGAGACCCAGTACTTC; CDR3aa: CASSYSGETQYF
abundance: NA; d_gene: NA; j_gene: TRBJ2-7; v_gene: TRBV5-4; CDR3nt: TGTGCCAGCAGCTTGGGTGGGTACGAGCAGTACTTC; CDR3aa: CASSLGGYEQYF
abundance: few; d_gene: NA; j_gene: TRBJ2-1; v_gene: TRBV15; CDR3nt: TGTGCCACCAGCAGAGTGAGTTCTTATGAGCAGTTCTTC; CDR3aa: CATSRVSSYEQFF
abundance: NA; d_gene: NA; j_gene: TRBJ2-6; v_gene: TRBV14; CDR3nt: TGTGCCAGCAGCAGAACGCTCTCTGGGGCCAACGTCCTGACTTTC; CDR3aa: CASSRTLSGANVLTF
abundance: few; d_gene: NA; j_gene: TRBJ1-1; v_gene: TRBV6-6; CDR3nt: TGTGCCAGCAGTTACTCAGGGATCAACACTGAAGCTTTCTTT; CDR3aa: CASSYSGINTEAFF
abundance: NA; d_gene: NA; j_gene: TRBJ2-3; v_gene: TRBV7-6; CDR3nt: TGTGCCAGCAGCTTAGGGGACGGGGGGCCCATAGATACGCAGTATTTT; CDR3aa: CASSLGDGGPIDTQYF
abundance: many; d_gene: TRBD1; j_gene: TRBJ1-5; v_gene: TRBV19; CDR3nt: TGTGCCAGTAACTTACAGGGGGGCAATCAGCCCCAGCATTTT; CDR3aa: CASNLQGGNQPQHF
abundance: medium-sized; d_gene: NA; j_gene: TRBJ1-4; v_gene: TRBV29-1; CDR3nt: TGCAGCGTTGTGGAGTCAGGCGGTTTTGAAAAACTGTTTTTT; CDR3aa: CSVVESGGFEKLFF
abundance: NA; d_gene: NA; j_gene: TRBJ2-2; v_gene: TRBV12-3/TRBV12-4; CDR3nt: TGTGCCAGCAGTTTAGGGACAGATAACACCGGGGAGCTGTTTTTT; CDR3aa: CASSLGTDNTGELFF
abundance: NA; d_gene: NA; j_gene: TRBJ1-5; v_gene: TRBV10-3; CDR3nt: TGTGCCATCAGTCCCTCCCAGGTCAATCAGCCCCAGCATTTT; CDR3aa: CAISPSQVNQPQHF
abundance: NA; d_gene: NA; j_gene: TRBJ1-3; v_gene: TRBV5-4; CDR3nt: TGTGCCAGCAGCTTGGCCTTTGGTTCACAGACTGGAAACACCATATATTTT; CDR3aa: CASSLAFGSQTGNTIYF
abundance: medium-sized; d_gene: NA; j_gene: TRBJ2-7; v_gene: TRBV6-5; CDR3nt: TGTGCCAGTAGCAGAGGGGAGGTCGACGAGCAGTACTTC; CDR3aa: CASSRGEVDEQYF
abundance: few; d_gene: TRBD1; j_gene: TRBJ1-2; v_gene: TRBV6-1; CDR3nt: TGTGCCAGCAGACAGGGGTACGGCTATGGCTACACCTTC; CDR3aa: CASRQGYGYGYTF
abundance: few; d_gene: NA; j_gene: TRBJ1-1; v_gene: TRBV18; CDR3nt: TGTGCCAGCTCATTCGTTGGGGGAGAAGGGAACACTGAAGCTTTCTTT; CDR3aa: CASSFVGGEGNTEAFF
abundance: NA; d_gene: TRBD1; j_gene: TRBJ1-4; v_gene: TRBV9; CDR3nt: TGTGCCAGCAGCGTAGGGGTGACAGGGGGCTCCGCAACTAATGAAAAACTGTTTTTT; CDR3aa: CASSVGVTGGSATNEKLFF
abundance: few; d_gene: NA; j_gene: TRBJ1-2; v_gene: TRBV19; CDR3nt: TGTGCCAGCACTCCGCCGGGGGCAGGGTTTTATGGCTACACCTTC; CDR3aa: CASTPPGAGFYGYTF
abundance: few; d_gene: TRBD2; j_gene: TRBJ2-2; v_gene: TRBV7-2; CDR3nt: TGTGCCAGCAGCTTAGTAGGCGGGGGGGAAACCGGGGAGCTGTTTTTT; CDR3aa: CASSLVGGGETGELFF
abundance: NA; d_gene: TRBD2; j_gene: TRBJ2-2; v_gene: TRBV29-1; CDR3nt: TGCAGCGCCATGAGCGGGGGGGACACCGGGGAGCTGTTTTTT; CDR3aa: CSAMSGGDTGELFF
abundance: NA; d_gene: TRBD1; j_gene: TRBJ1-4; v_gene: TRBV18; CDR3nt: TGTGCCAGCTCACAAAGACAGGGGTCTAATGAAAAACTGTTTTTT; CDR3aa: CASSQRQGSNEKLFF
abundance: medium-sized; d_gene: TRBD1; j_gene: TRBJ2-3; v_gene: TRBV19; CDR3nt: TGTGCCAGTAGTCCAAGACAGGGGTCGGATAAAGATACGCAGTATTTT; CDR3aa: CASSPRQGSDKDTQYF
abundance: many; d_gene: NA; j_gene: TRBJ2-1; v_gene: TRBV12-3/TRBV12-4; CDR3nt: TGTGCCAGCAGTTTAAAGTTAAGCTCCTACAATGAGCAGTTCTTC; CDR3aa: CASSLKLSSYNEQFF
abundance: many; d_gene: NA; j_gene: TRBJ1-2; v_gene: TRBV6-5; CDR3nt: TGTGCCAGCACCGACCTTAACTATGGCTACACCTTC; CDR3aa: CASTDLNYGYTF
abundance: many; d_gene: TRBD1; j_gene: TRBJ1-6; v_gene: TRBV12-3/TRBV12-4; CDR3nt: TGTGCCAGCAGGGACAGGGCCACCTATAATTCACCCCTCCACTTT; CDR3aa: CASRDRATYNSPLHF
abundance: NA; d_gene: NA; j_gene: TRBJ2-1; v_gene: TRBV20-1; CDR3nt: TGCAGTGCTAGAGGTGACAGCCGCGGGCAGTTCTTC; CDR3aa: CSARGDSRGQFF
abundance: NA; d_gene: TRBD1; j_gene: TRBJ1-1; v_gene: TRBV5-1; CDR3nt: TGCGCCAGCAGCCATGGACAGGGGACGTCAGTAGCTTTCTTT; CDR3aa: CASSHGQGTSVAFF
abundance: few; d_gene: NA; j_gene: TRBJ1-1; v_gene: TRBV18; CDR3nt: TGTGCCAGCTCACCCGTGCCCCAGGGAGGAGAAGCTTTCTTT; CDR3aa: CASSPVPQGGEAFF
abundance: medium-sized; d_gene: NA; j_gene: TRBJ2-6; v_gene: TRBV13; CDR3nt: TGTGCCAGCAGCTTATCTTGGGGGGGACAGGTCTCTGGGGCCAACGTCCTGACTTTC; CDR3aa: CASSLSWGGQVSGANVLTF
abundance: NA; d_gene: TRBD1; j_gene: TRBJ1-2; v_gene: TRBV4-3; CDR3nt: TGCGCCAGCAGCCCACCGGGAGGACAGGGGATCTATGGCTACACCTTC; CDR3aa: CASSPPGGQGIYGYTF
abundance: medium-sized; d_gene: NA; j_gene: TRBJ1-2; v_gene: TRBV29-1; CDR3nt: TGCAGCGTTGAAGCGGGGACCTATGGCTACACCTTC; CDR3aa: CSVEAGTYGYTF
abundance: few; d_gene: NA; j_gene: TRBJ1-2; v_gene: TRBV6-2/TRBV6-3; CDR3nt: TGTGCCAGCAGTTACCACCAGGGGCCTCTATATGGCTACACCTTC; CDR3aa: CASSYHQGPLYGYTF
abundance: NA; d_gene: TRBD1; j_gene: TRBJ2-1; v_gene: TRBV7-9; CDR3nt: TGTGCCAGCAGCGTCCGGGACAGGGGCCTCAATGAGCAGTTCTTC; CDR3aa: CASSVRDRGLNEQFF
abundance: NA; d_gene: NA; j_gene: TRBJ1-2; v_gene: TRBV6-6; CDR3nt: TGTGCCAGCAGTTACTCGATCACAGGGCTCGGTGGCTACACCTTC; CDR3aa: CASSYSITGLGGYTF
abundance: few; d_gene: NA; j_gene: TRBJ2-5; v_gene: TRBV20-1; CDR3nt: TGCAGTGCTCCCAGGCGGTCAGGACCTTTCGAGACCCAGTACTTC; CDR3aa: CSAPRRSGPFETQYF
abundance: NA; d_gene: TRBD2; j_gene: TRBJ2-3; v_gene: TRBV7-2; CDR3nt: TGTGCCAGCAGCCGGATAGCCGCGGGGGGCCTGATAGATACGCAGTATTTT; CDR3aa: CASSRIAAGGLIDTQYF
abundance: medium-sized; d_gene: NA; j_gene: TRBJ1-5; v_gene: TRBV29-1; CDR3nt: TGCAGCGTTAGACAAGGGTATAGCAATCAGCCCCAGCATTTT; CDR3aa: CSVRQGYSNQPQHF
abundance: NA; d_gene: NA; j_gene: TRBJ1-2; v_gene: TRBV6-5; CDR3nt: TGTGCCAGCAGTTACAGTTCGGCAAACTATGGCTACACCTTC; CDR3aa: CASSYSSANYGYTF
abundance: NA; d_gene: TRBD1; j_gene: TRBJ2-2; v_gene: TRBV5-1; CDR3nt: TGCGCCAGCAGCTTGGCAGGGGGCGCCGCCACCGGGGAGCTGTTTTTT; CDR3aa: CASSLAGGAATGELFF
abundance: few; d_gene: TRBD1; j_gene: TRBJ2-7; v_gene: TRBV5-4; CDR3nt: TGTGCCAGCAGCCCCACTGACAGGGGGCCTGACGAGCAGTACTTC; CDR3aa: CASSPTDRGPDEQYF
abundance: many; d_gene: TRBD2; j_gene: TRBJ2-1; v_gene: TRBV27; CDR3nt: TGTGCCAGCAGTTCTCCAGCGGGGGCCGTCTACAATGAGCAGTTCTTC; CDR3aa: CASSSPAGAVYNEQFF
abundance: many; d_gene: TRBD1; j_gene: TRBJ2-7; v_gene: TRBV18; CDR3nt: TGTGCCAGCTCACCCGACAGGGGCCGCGAGCAGTACTTC; CDR3aa: CASSPDRGREQYF
abundance: few; d_gene: TRBD2; j_gene: TRBJ2-7; v_gene: TRBV7-2; CDR3nt: TGTGCCAGCAGCTTCACAGCGGGGGGGCTCGAGCAGTACTTC; CDR3aa: CASSFTAGGLEQYF
abundance: NA; d_gene: NA; j_gene: TRBJ2-7; v_gene: TRBV11-2; CDR3nt: TGTGCCAGCAGCTTAGGTGACAGCCCTACTTACGAGCAGTACTTC; CDR3aa: CASSLGDSPTYEQYF
abundance: many; d_gene: NA; j_gene: TRBJ2-6; v_gene: TRBV10-3; CDR3nt: TGTGCCATCAGTGACGGGGGCTTTGACGGAATCAACGTCCTGACTTTC; CDR3aa: CAISDGGFDGINVLTF
abundance: NA; d_gene: NA; j_gene: TRBJ1-5; v_gene: TRBV6-5; CDR3nt: TGTGTCAGCAGTTACGGGGAAGTCAATCAGCCCCAGCATTTT; CDR3aa: CVSSYGEVNQPQHF
abundance: few; d_gene: NA; j_gene: TRBJ1-5; v_gene: TRBV18; CDR3nt: TGTGCCAGCTCAGACGACATCCGCAATCAGCCCCAGCATTTT; CDR3aa: CASSDDIRNQPQHF
abundance: NA; d_gene: TRBD1; j_gene: TRBJ1-5; v_gene: TRBV20-1; CDR3nt: TGCAGTGTCTCCGGGGACAGGGGCTTCCAGCCCCAGCATTTT; CDR3aa: CSVSGDRGFQPQHF
abundance: many; d_gene: NA; j_gene: TRBJ2-6; v_gene: TRBV18; CDR3nt: TGTGCCAGCTCACCACGAGAGTCGGGAGGGGCCAACGTCCTGACTTTC; CDR3aa: CASSPRESGGANVLTF